The next 27 T cell receptor beta chains were all read from a single sample in a study of control samples from healthy donors and cancer patients. Clones were sequenced by immunoSEQ multiplex PCR, and TCRdb holds only the in-frame ones, with some missing. The sample has 65,000 to 100,000 clones, 91% seen once. Material: blood. The source of these receptors is a man between 45 and 60 years old in good health.

The rearrangement joins TRBV2 to TRBJ1-2, with 7 bases aligning to TRBD1. The V and J ends lost 4 bases and 3 bases, in that order; junction bases with no gene match: 14. CDR1 is SNHLY, CDR2 FYNNEI, per germline. CDR3 length equals 17 residues. This CDR3 reads CASSAAAGGTLYYGYTF. The CDR3 DNA reads as TGTGCCAGCAGTGCGGCGGCAGGGGGGACACTCTACTATGGCTACACCTTC.

This CDR3 is CASSLGRPRASGYTF. The CDR3 DNA follows: TGTGCCAGCAGCTTGGGACGGCCTCGAGCATCGGGCTACACCTTC. The chain employs TRBV13 and TRBJ1-2, with D possibly being TRBD1 (5 bases). Trimming shortened V by 3 bases and J by 8 bases, and 19 bases separated the two germline ends. From germline, CDR1 is PRHDT and CDR2 FYEKMQ (reference sequence). This CDR3 region has 15 residues.

This clone was observed a handful of times. The chain couples TRBV18 to TRBJ2-5; D is perhaps TRBD2 (5 bases). Germline V gene sequence: CDR1 KGHSH, CDR2 LQKENI. CDR3 length: 13 amino acids. V lost 6 bases to trimming and J lost 3 bases, with 11 bases between them. The CDR3 DNA is TGTGCCAGCTCCCTACAGAGGGAAGAGACCCAGTACTTC. It specifies CASSLQREETQYF. Using reference TRBV18 and TRBJ2-5 for the parts outside the CDR3, the full variable domain is NAGVMQNPRHLVRRRGQEARLRCSPMKGHSHVYWYRQLPEEGLKFMVYLQKENIIDESGMPKERFSAEFPKEGPSILRIQQVVRGDSAAYFCASSLQREETQYFGPGTRLLVL.

The chain employs TRBV6-5 and TRBJ1-5, with unresolved D. The length of the CDR3 is 15 residues. Germline V gene data show CDR1 as MNHEY and CDR2 as SVGAGI. V was trimmed by 6 bases and J by 0 bases, leaving 12 bases between them. CDR3 nucleotide sequence: TGTGCCAGCAGCGTCGGACCGAGTAGCAATCAGCCCCAGCATTTT. Amino acid sequence: CASSVGPSSNQPQHF.

The genes are TRBV7-2 and TRBJ1-1; D is unclear. CDR3 length equals 13 residues. CDR1 SGHTA and CDR2 FQGNSA come from the germline V gene. Trimming removed 7 bases from V and 7 bases from J, with 16 bases in between. CDR3 in amino acids: CASKTPGGLEAFF. The CDR3 region has the DNA TGTGCCAGCAAAACCCCAGGTGGCCTTGAAGCTTTCTTT.

The chain joins TRBV7-8 to TRBJ1-1; D is undetermined. The CDR3 totals 21 residues. V lost 3 bases, J lost 2 bases, and 31 bases lay in between. Germline V gives CDR1 SGHVS, CDR2 FQNEAQ. The CDR3 is CASSLSHQVLRSSGRNTEAFF. In nucleotides, the CDR3 is TGTGCCAGCAGCTTGAGCCACCAAGTATTAAGATCCAGCGGCCGTAACACTGAAGCTTTCTTT.

This chain uses TRBV4-2 with TRBJ1-4, with D possibly TRBD1 on 5 matching bases. The CDR3 spans 16 residues. The germline gives CDR1 LGHNA, CDR2 YNFKEQ. V gave up 1 base and J gave up 3 bases, with 12 bases separating them. The CDR3 loop is CASSQVARQSNEKLFF. The CDR3 DNA reads as TGTGCCAGCAGCCAAGTGGCACGACAGTCTAATGAAAAACTGTTTTTT.

This chain connects TRBV19 to TRBJ1-3, with 7 bases that match TRBD1. Germline V CDR1 and CDR2: LNHDA, SQIVND (reference sequence). The CDR3 covers 15 residues. V shed 7 bases, J shed 3 bases, and the junction held 9 bases outside the gene matches. CDR3 in amino acids: CASTITTGFGNTIYF. Here the CDR3 DNA reads TGTGCCAGTACCATCACGACAGGGTTTGGAAACACCATATATTTT.

This chain uses TRBV9 with TRBJ2-5; 9 nucleotides agree with TRBD1. V trimming: 3 bases; J trimming: 2 bases; junction bases outside the gene matches: 5. Per the germline V gene, CDR1 is SGDLS and CDR2 is YYNGEE. The CDR3 has 15 residues. CDR3 sequence: CASSGTGVHQETQYF. Here the CDR3 DNA reads TGTGCCAGCAGCGGGACAGGGGTTCATCAAGAGACCCAGTACTTC.

The J gene is TRBJ2-1, the V gene TRBV24-1; D not resolved. This CDR3 contains 13 residues. From germline, CDR1 is KGHDR and CDR2 SFDVKD. V lost 2 bases, J lost 5 bases, and 6 bases lay in between. CDR3 DNA: TGTGCCACCAGTGATTATAAAGACAATGAGCAGTTCTTC. Amino acids: CATSDYKDNEQFF.

The CDR3, as DNA: TGTGCCAGCAGCTCCTTACGCCCACTGGCCCATGAGCAGTTCTTC. It translates to CASSSLRPLAHEQFF. J is TRBJ2-1 and V is TRBV7-9; D call uncertain. Germline CDR1 reads SEHNR; CDR2 reads FQNEAQ (reference sequence). The V gene lost 4 bases and the J gene lost 8 bases, with 18 bases spanning the gap. This CDR3 spans 15 amino acids.

In DNA form, the CDR3 reads TGTGCCAGCAGCCAAGTCAACAGAAAAGGAAATTCACCCCTCCACTTT. Translation: CASSQVNRKGNSPLHF. The genes are TRBV3-1 (or the pseudogene TRBV3-2) and TRBJ1-6; D not resolved. The V end lost 1 base, the J end lost 7 bases, and 14 bases lay between the germline ends. This CDR3 comprises 16 residues. Germline-derived CDR1 and CDR2 are LGHDT and YNNKEL (reference sequence).

The chain carries TRBV20-1 and TRBJ1-4; 7 positions match TRBD1. Germline CDR1 is DFQATT and CDR2 is SNEGSKA (reference sequence). J was trimmed by 8 bases and V by 3 bases; bases with no gene match: 0. The CDR3 spans 11 residues. The CDR3 here is CSARTGEKLFF. Here the CDR3 DNA reads TGCAGTGCTAGGACAGGGGAAAAACTGTTTTTT.

The chain combines TRBV19 with TRBJ2-2; possibly TRBD1 for D (5 bases). The CDR3 consists of 15 residues. Germline loops: CDR1 LNHDA, CDR2 SQIVND (reference sequence). The V end was cut by 0 bases, the J end by 7 bases, with 12 bases between. The CDR3 DNA sequence: TGTGCCAGTAGTATAGACTCGACAGCCGGCGGGGAGCTGTTTTTT. Translated, it gives CASSIDSTAGGELFF.

The rearrangement links TRBV19 to TRBJ1-1, with D uncertain. The germline V gene encodes CDR1 LNHDA and CDR2 SQIVND (reference sequence). The CDR3 runs to 14 residues. Deletions cut 5 bases from V and 1 base from J, with 11 bases between. The DNA for the CDR3 is TGTGCCAGTAGTTCGGAAGGGTGGAACACTGAAGCTTTCTTT. Protein product: CASSSEGWNTEAFF.

The chain combines TRBV7-9 with TRBJ2-3, with TRBD2 matching over 8 bases. Germline V CDR1 and CDR2: SEHNR, FQNEAQ (reference sequence). J was trimmed by 6 bases and V by 6 bases; bases with no gene match: 17. The CDR3 totals 17 residues. The CDR3 protein is CASSQDITSGFGDTQYF. DNA of the CDR3: TGTGCCAGCAGTCAAGACATCACTAGCGGTTTTGGCGATACGCAGTATTTT.

The V and J genes are TRBV11-3 and TRBJ2-3; no reliable D call. The germline V and J ends were trimmed by 5 bases and 3 bases, with 9 bases remaining between them. CDR3 length: 13 amino acids. Germline V gives CDR1 SGHNT, CDR2 YENEEA. The CDR3 reads CASSPGPTDTQYF. The CDR3 DNA reads TGTGCCAGCAGCCCGGGCCCTACAGATACGCAGTATTTT.

This chain connects TRBV5-6 to TRBJ2-3, with D tentatively TRBD1 or TRBD2 (6 bases each). CDR3 length: 13 residues. Germline CDR1 and CDR2: SGHDT and YYEEEE. V dropped 9 bases and J dropped 8 bases, with 19 bases sitting between them. CDR3 loop: CATSRQDGGTQYF. The CDR3 nucleotides read TGTGCCACTTCTAGACAGGACGGGGGTACGCAGTATTTT.

This chain connects TRBV24-1 to TRBJ2-1; TRBD2 aligns across 15 bases. The CDR3 totals 17 residues. Per germline, CDR1 KGHDR and CDR2 SFDVKD. Trimming removed 10 bases from V and 1 base from J; junction bases left unmatched: 7. The CDR3 sequence is CATQGTSGGPSYNEQFF. CDR3 DNA sequence: TGTGCCACTCAGGGGACTAGCGGGGGGCCATCCTACAATGAGCAGTTCTTC.

CDR3 residues: CASRRQGLTGNTIYF. Written as DNA, the CDR3 is TGCGCCAGCAGACGACAGGGTTTAACTGGAAACACCATATATTTT. V gene TRBV10-1 combines with J gene TRBJ1-3, with 7 nucleotides matching TRBD1. The CDR3 runs to 15 residues. V was clipped by 6 bases and J by 2 bases; unmatched bases: 7. Looked up from germline, CDR1 is WNHNN and CDR2 is SYGVQD (reference sequence).

The chain combines TRBV19 with TRBJ2-6; D might be TRBD1 (6 bases). V lost 5 bases to trimming and J lost 0 bases, with 11 bases between them. This CDR3 region has 16 residues. Germline lookup yields CDR1 LNHDA and CDR2 SQIVND (reference sequence). The CDR3 region is CASSPGQPSGANVLTF. Here the CDR3 DNA reads TGTGCCAGTAGTCCCGGACAGCCCTCTGGGGCCAACGTCCTGACTTTC.

In this sample, this clone turned up once. The rearrangement links TRBV30 to TRBJ1-5; D is unresolved. The CDR3 extends over 16 amino acids. Germline-derived CDR1 and CDR2 are GTSNPN and SVGIG (reference sequence). Trimming took off 2 bases at V and 4 bases at J, with 18 bases between the two ends. The CDR3 DNA is TGTGCCTGGAGTCCTCCGGGATTTTCCGGGAATCAGCCCCAGCATTTT. Its protein is CAWSPPGFSGNQPQHF.

The chain joins TRBV2 to TRBJ2-1; tentative D call: TRBD1 (6 bases). Germline lookup yields CDR1 SNHLY and CDR2 FYNNEI. The CDR3 covers 14 residues. Trimming pared 3 bases from V and 12 bases from J, leaving 18 bases between. Written as DNA, the CDR3 is TGTGCCAGCAGTGAGGGTCGGACAGTATCGGGGCAGTTCTTC. Protein sequence: CASSEGRTVSGQFF. The whole variable domain, filled in from reference TRBV2 and TRBJ2-1, reads EPEVTQTPSHQVTQMGQEVILRCVPISNHLYFYWYRQILGQKVEFLVSFYNNEISEKSEIFDDQFSVERPDGSNFTLKIRSTKLEDSAMYFCASSEGRTVSGQFFGPGTRLTVL.

J is TRBJ1-1 and V is TRBV5-1, with 8 bases matching TRBD1. The CDR3 has 14 amino acids. Looked up from germline, CDR1 is SGHRS and CDR2 is YFSETQ. With 3 bases clipped from V and 4 bases from J, the junction kept 5 bases outside the gene matches. This CDR3 is CASSSSTGVTEAFF. In DNA, the CDR3 is TGCGCCAGCAGCTCTTCGACAGGGGTCACTGAAGCTTTCTTT.

The CDR3 here is CASTRLNNEQFF. The CDR3 region has the DNA TGTGCCAGCACTCGACTTAACAATGAGCAGTTCTTC. The V and J genes are TRBV6-5 and TRBJ2-1; no firm D call. CDR3 length equals 12 residues. Looked up from germline, CDR1 is MNHEY and CDR2 is SVGAGI. V shed 7 bases and J shed 5 bases, with 9 bases lying between them.

The J gene is TRBJ1-5, the V gene TRBV24-1, with unresolved D. CDR1 and CDR2 (germline): KGHDR, SFDVKD. V lost 6 bases, J lost 5 bases, and 7 bases lay in between. The CDR3 is 12 residues long. The CDR3 region is CATSREYQPQHF. DNA of the CDR3: TGTGCCACCAGTAGGGAATATCAGCCCCAGCATTTT.

A remark on this clone: One junction end does not reproduce the germline sequence, and a read error may be involved. The V call is TRBV2, the J call TRBJ1-2; weak D call: TRBD1 (5 bases). The CDR3 runs to 14 residues. CDR1 and CDR2 (germline): SNHLY, FYNNEI. The CDR3, as DNA: TGTGCCAGCAGTGAAGCCGCTCCCGGGACGAGATTGGCCTTC. The encoded protein is CASSEAAPGTRLAF.